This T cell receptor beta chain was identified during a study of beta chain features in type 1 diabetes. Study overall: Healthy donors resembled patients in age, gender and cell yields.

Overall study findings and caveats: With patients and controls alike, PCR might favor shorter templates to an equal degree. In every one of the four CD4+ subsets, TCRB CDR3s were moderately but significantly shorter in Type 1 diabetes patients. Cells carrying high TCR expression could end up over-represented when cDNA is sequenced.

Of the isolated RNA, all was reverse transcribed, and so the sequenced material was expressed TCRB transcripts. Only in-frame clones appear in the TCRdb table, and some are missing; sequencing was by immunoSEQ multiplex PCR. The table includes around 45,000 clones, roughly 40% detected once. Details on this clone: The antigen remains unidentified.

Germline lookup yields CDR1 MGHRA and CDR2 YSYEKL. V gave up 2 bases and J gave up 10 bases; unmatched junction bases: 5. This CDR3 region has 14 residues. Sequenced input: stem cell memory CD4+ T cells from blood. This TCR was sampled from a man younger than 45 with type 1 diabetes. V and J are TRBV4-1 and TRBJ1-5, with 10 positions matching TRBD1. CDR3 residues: CASSQRDRGSPQHF. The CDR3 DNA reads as TGCGCCAGCAGCCAACGGGACAGGGGAAGCCCCCAGCATTTT.